This T cell receptor (beta chain) emerged from a study of blood T cells in healthy people across ages. Study-level background: Template switching captured about one barcoded beta molecule per two T cells.

Trimming removed 4 bases from V and 3 bases from J, with 8 bases in between. The CDR3 consists of 13 residues. The V gene's germline CDR1 is SGHTA and CDR2 FQGNSA. This clonotype was picked up a small number of times. Its matching antigen is unknown. Study results and limitations: Researchers said unsorted PBMCs prevented a conclusive naive versus antigen-experienced comparison.

The authors isolated at least 7 million PBMCs per sample. Then a second PCR, running about 6 to 11 cycles, was carried out with a sample-barcoded 5' primer and a J-beta primer mix. TCRdb itself ran the 5' RACE reads through MiXCR, one entry per CDR3 protein. The profile shows more than 800,000 distinct CDR3 sequences, under 55% of them singletons. The rearrangement links TRBV7-2 to TRBJ2-3; no reliable D call. The TCR was taken from a woman aged 55-69 years in good health. What was sequenced was blood. The DNA for the CDR3 is TGTGCCAGCAGCTGGCGACTTACAGATACGCAGTATTTT. It is translated as CASSWRLTDTQYF.